This is a list of T cell receptor beta chains from one sample in a study of blood T cells in healthy people across ages. TCRdb redid the calling of the 5' RACE reads with MiXCR, one entry per CDR3 protein. The sample consists of roughly 1,800,000 distinct CDR3 sequences, around 48% of them appearing once. Sequences were obtained from blood. The receptors originated from a woman aged 40 to 50 in good health. CDR3s include the opening cysteine and the closing phenylalanine or tryptophan. D genes are given only for firm matches. Rows may omit the clone size; those that give it use once, few, many or a size class.

d_call	j_call	clone_size	v_call	cdr3_nt	cdr3_aa
.	TRBJ2-1	.	TRBV2	TGTGCCAGCAGTGGACCCCTTACAGAGACGGGACCCAATGAGCAGTTCTTC	CASSGPLTETGPNEQFF
.	TRBJ1-5	.	TRBV20-1	TGCAGTGCTAGCAAGGGTCTCAATCAGCCCCAGCATTTT	CSASKGLNQPQHF
.	TRBJ1-2	few	TRBV6-5	TGTGCCAGCGGGGATATCTATGGCTACACCTTC	CASGDIYGYTF
TRBD2	TRBJ2-7	.	TRBV6-2/TRBV6-3	TGTGCCAGCTACCCCACCCTAGCGGGGGGATCAAGATACGAGCAGTACTTC	CASYPTLAGGSRYEQYF
TRBD1	TRBJ2-4	.	TRBV6-5	TGTGCCAGCAGTTACCTGAGAGACAGGGGGCGAGTCAAAAACATTCAGTACTTC	CASSYLRDRGRVKNIQYF
.	TRBJ2-5	few	TRBV7-2	TGTGCCAGCAGCTTAGATCAGGTGGGCCAAGAGACCCAGTACTTC	CASSLDQVGQETQYF
.	TRBJ2-7	.	TRBV2	TGTGCCAGCAGTGAAGGCTGGAATAGGGGTCTCTACGAGCAGTACTTC	CASSEGWNRGLYEQYF
.	TRBJ2-5	.	TRBV6-1	TGTGCCAGCAGTGAAGACCAGGTCACGGTGCGAGTGCAGTACTTC	CASSEDQVTVRVQYF
.	TRBJ1-2	once	TRBV7-9	TGTGCCAGCAGCTTAGTTCAGTACTACACCTTC	CASSLVQYYTF
TRBD1	TRBJ2-1	.	TRBV12-5	TGTGCTAGTGGTTTGGGGGGGACAGCCCCTGAGCAGTTCTTC	CASGLGGTAPEQFF
TRBD2	TRBJ2-1	.	TRBV7-9	TGTGCCAGCAGCTTGAGTGGGAGGGTTAATGAGCAGTTCTTC	CASSLSGRVNEQFF
.	TRBJ1-4	.	TRBV7-8	TGTGCCAGCAGCTTAGTTCGTGCTGCAACTAATGAAAAACTGTTTTTT	CASSLVRAATNEKLFF
.	TRBJ2-7	few	TRBV27	TGTGCCAGCAGCTCTCGGGGCAGGAGCTCTGACTACTACGAGCAGTACTTC	CASSSRGRSSDYYEQYF
TRBD1	TRBJ2-7	few	TRBV24-1	TGTGCCACCAGTGATCCGGACAGGGCCGGCAACGAGCAGTACTTC	CATSDPDRAGNEQYF
.	TRBJ2-5	few	TRBV28	TGTGCCAGCAGTTTAGGAGGAAAGGAAGAGACCCAGTACTTC	CASSLGGKEETQYF
.	TRBJ2-3	few	TRBV11-3	TGTGCCAGCACCGCACCGGACACAGATACGCAGTATTTT	CASTAPDTDTQYF
.	TRBJ1-4	once	TRBV11-2	TGTGCCAGCAGCCCCACCTCTTACACGCAGAAGGATGAAAAACTGTTTTTT	CASSPTSYTQKDEKLFF
.	TRBJ2-5	.	TRBV24-1	TGTGCCACCAGTGATTACCAAGTGGAGACCCAGTACTTC	CATSDYQVETQYF
.	TRBJ1-1	once	TRBV20-1	TGCAGTGCTAGAGCGTGGCAAAAGGAAGCTTTCTTT	CSARAWQKEAFF
TRBD1	TRBJ2-5	.	TRBV20-1	TGCAGTGCTATCCGACAGGGCCGGAGGGAGACCCAGTACTTC	CSAIRQGRRETQYF
TRBD1	TRBJ1-2	.	TRBV13	TGTGCCAGCAGCTCCGGACAGGGGGCGCGGTATGGCTACACCTTC	CASSSGQGARYGYTF
.	TRBJ1-4	.	TRBV4-3	TGCGCCAGCAGCCAAGAGCAGAGGGCTGAAAAACTGTTTTTT	CASSQEQRAEKLFF
TRBD1	TRBJ2-7	few	TRBV7-9	TGTGCCAGCAGCTTTGGACAGGGGAGGGACGAGCAGTACTTC	CASSFGQGRDEQYF
.	TRBJ1-2	.	TRBV20-1	TGCAGTGTAGAGGAACGGCGGGTGAACTATGGCTACACCTTC	CSVEERRVNYGYTF
TRBD1	TRBJ2-5	few	TRBV7-2	TGTGCCAGCAGCTTATCAGCCGGGACAGGACAAGAGACCCAGTACTTC	CASSLSAGTGQETQYF
.	TRBJ2-5	.	TRBV9	TGTGCCAGCAGCGCCCAGGGTCAGACCCAGTACTTC	CASSAQGQTQYF
.	TRBJ2-7	.	TRBV28	TGTGCCAGCAGCAAAAACAGGGGAGGGCTTGAGTACGAGCAGTACTTC	CASSKNRGGLEYEQYF
TRBD2	TRBJ2-1	many	TRBV6-6	TGTGCCAGCAGGCGGACTAGCGGGAGCTCCTACAATGAGCAGTTCTTC	CASRRTSGSSYNEQFF
TRBD1	TRBJ2-5	few	TRBV20-1	TGCAGTGCTAGACAGACAGGGGCGGGCGAGACCCAGTACTTC	CSARQTGAGETQYF
TRBD2	TRBJ2-1	.	TRBV29-1	TGCAGCGTTGAAGATCCTAGCGGGGGGGCCGGGCAGTTCTTC	CSVEDPSGGAGQFF
.	TRBJ2-7	.	TRBV12-3/TRBV12-4	TGTGCCAGCAGTTTTCGAGGGGGGGCCTACGAGCAGTACTTC	CASSFRGGAYEQYF
.	TRBJ2-6	.	TRBV15	TGTGCCACCTCCTCCGGGGCTGGGGCCAACGTCCTGACTTTC	CATSSGAGANVLTF
.	TRBJ2-4	few	TRBV4-3	TGCGCCAGCAGCCAAGAATGGGCGCACGGGGGGCTAGCCAAAAACATTCAGTACTTC	CASSQEWAHGGLAKNIQYF
TRBD2	TRBJ2-1	.	TRBV7-2	TGTGCCAGCAGCCTAGCGGGGGGGCCGGGATACAGTGAGCAGTTCTTC	CASSLAGGPGYSEQFF
.	TRBJ2-4	few	TRBV6-2/TRBV6-3	TGTGCCAGCAGTTACCCACTTTTGGACCCCACGTTAGGGCGAAACATTCAGTACTTC	CASSYPLLDPTLGRNIQYF
.	TRBJ2-5	few	TRBV7-2	TGTGCCAGCAGCTTAGGATGGCGGGGTCAAGAGACCCAGTACTTC	CASSLGWRGQETQYF
.	TRBJ2-7	few	TRBV20-1	TGCAGTGCTAGAGAGGCGGGGGCCTTTTACAATGAGCAGTACTTC	CSAREAGAFYNEQYF
.	TRBJ1-1	.	TRBV9	TGTGCCAGCAGCGTAGAGGGGGGATACCGCGCGACTGAAGCTTTCTTT	CASSVEGGYRATEAFF
TRBD1	TRBJ1-5	.	TRBV7-8	TGTGCCAGCAGCTCGAGACAGGGGGAGGGTAGCAATCAGCCCCAGCATTTT	CASSSRQGEGSNQPQHF
.	TRBJ2-1	.	TRBV14	TGTGCCAGCGGGGCCGGGACTTCCTACAATGAGCAGTTCTTC	CASGAGTSYNEQFF